The 28 T cell receptor beta chains below all came from one sample that was sequenced in a study of a mutant IDH1 vaccine in newly diagnosed glioma. The data were produced by immunoSEQ multiplex PCR, yet TCRdb's version contains in-frame clones alone and is incomplete. The table has 40,000 to 55,000 clones, 78% seen once. Time point given: week 5, during vaccination. The vaccine gave 300 ug of a 20-mer mutant IDH1 peptide subcutaneously per dose. These TCRs' antigens remain unknown. Source: PBMCs, taken from a glioma patient whose treatment included an IDH1 peptide vaccine. The receptors come from a man aged 50-60 years with glioma.

V gene TRBV4-3 combines with J gene TRBJ1-4; perhaps TRBD1 as D (6 bases). This CDR3 has 14 amino acids. V was clipped by 2 bases and J by 11 bases, with 15 bases between them. Per germline, CDR1 LGHNA and CDR2 YSLEER. The CDR3 DNA sequence: TGCGCCAGCAGCCAAAGGGGGAGGGCGAACAAACTGTTTTTT. Translating it yields CASSQRGRANKLFF.

The V call is TRBV7-9, the J call TRBJ1-1; no clear D. CDR1 is SEHNR and CDR2 is FQNEAQ in the germline V gene (reference sequence). This CDR3 is built from 15 residues. The V gene lost 6 bases and the J gene lost 4 bases, with 18 bases spanning the gap. CDR3 protein: CASSIARGRGTEAFF. The CDR3, as DNA: TGTGCCAGCAGTATAGCTCGTGGGCGAGGCACTGAAGCTTTCTTT.

The chain joins TRBV6-5 to TRBJ2-3; D possibly corresponds to TRBD1 (5 bases). Germline values: CDR1 MNHEY, CDR2 SVGAGI. The V and J ends lost 2 bases and 1 base respectively, with 13 bases between them. This CDR3 region has 16 residues. CDR3 nucleotide sequence: TGTGCCAGCAGTTACCGCAGGGTAGGGGGCACAGATACGCAGTATTTT. Translating gives CASSYRRVGGTDTQYF.

The J gene is TRBJ2-7, the V gene TRBV30; the D is unclear. This CDR3 has 11 residues. The germline V and J ends were trimmed by 2 bases and 3 bases, with 5 bases remaining between them. The germline CDR1 and CDR2 sequences are GTSNPN and SVGIG (reference sequence). The CDR3 nucleotides read TGTGCCTGGAGTCTCCGCTACGAGCAGTACTTC. Amino acid sequence: CAWSLRYEQYF. Full variable domain (missing parts from reference TRBV30 and TRBJ2-7): SQTIHQWPATLVQPVGSPLSLECTVEGTSNPNLYWYRQAAGRGLQLLFYSVGIGQISSEVPQNLSASRPQDRQFILSSKKLLLSDSGFYLCAWSLRYEQYFGPGTRLTVT.

The J gene is TRBJ1-2, the V gene TRBV7-5. TRBV7-5 is a pseudogene. The CDR3 consists of 12 residues. The CDR3 DNA follows: TGTGCCAGAAGCTCCCTTGTCGGTGGCTACACCTTC. Translation gives CARSSLVGGYTF.

V and J are TRBV2 and TRBJ2-7; the D gene is possibly TRBD2 (5 bases). The CDR3 has 14 amino acids. The germline V and J ends were trimmed by 5 bases and 1 base, with 12 bases remaining between them. Germline-derived CDR1 and CDR2 are SNHLY and FYNNEI. This chain's CDR3 is CASSRLLGSYEQYF. As DNA, the CDR3 is TGTGCCAGCAGTCGACTACTAGGTTCCTACGAGCAGTACTTC.

The chain recombines TRBV28 with TRBJ2-7; tentatively, D is TRBD2 (6 bases). CDR3 length equals 12 residues. Per germline, CDR1 MDHEN and CDR2 SYDVKM. Deletions cut 1 base from V and 10 bases from J, with 11 bases between. The CDR3 spells CASSLLEGDQYF. DNA for the CDR3: TGTGCCAGCAGTTTATTGGAGGGTGATCAGTACTTC. Drawing the rest from reference TRBV28 and TRBJ2-7, the complete variable domain is DVKVTQSSRYLVKRTGEKVFLECVQDMDHENMFWYRQDPGLGLRLIYFSYDVKMKEKGDIPEGYSVSREKKERFSLILESASTNQTSMYLCASSLLEGDQYFGPGTRLTVT.

The table lists this clone with a count of one. The chain couples TRBV5-6 to TRBJ1-5, with a weak D call TRBD1 (5 bases). V was clipped by 4 bases and J by 0 bases, with 14 bases between them. The CDR3 has 16 residues. The germline V gene has CDR1 SGHDT and CDR2 YYEEEE. CDR3 DNA sequence: TGTGCCAGCAGCCCGGGGACGGCTAATAGCAATCAGCCCCAGCATTTT. It yields the protein CASSPGTANSNQPQHF. The full variable domain, its missing parts supplied by reference TRBV5-6 and TRBJ1-5, is DAGVTQSPTHLIKTRGQQVTLRCSPKSGHDTVSWYQQALGQGPQFIFQYYEEEERQRGNFPDRFSGHQFPNYSSELNVNALLLGDSALYLCASSPGTANSNQPQHFGDGTRLSIL.

This clone was recorded once. The chain is built from TRBV5-1 and TRBJ2-3; D not certain. The V end lost 0 bases, the J end lost 3 bases, and 5 bases lay between the germline ends. In germline, CDR1 is SGHRS, CDR2 YFSETQ. The CDR3 consists of 13 residues. The CDR3 region has the DNA TGCGCCAGCAGCTTGGACTCTACAGATACGCAGTATTTT. Protein sequence: CASSLDSTDTQYF.

The chain is built from TRBV29-1 and TRBJ1-1, with unresolved D. Germline loops: CDR1 SQVTM, CDR2 ANQGSEA. Between the trimmed V and J ends, which lost 4 bases and 6 bases, there was a span of 9 bases. The CDR3 has 11 amino acids. CDR3 DNA sequence: TGCAGCGTTGTGTCAAATCCTGAAGCTTTCTTT. It specifies CSVVSNPEAFF.

The gene calls are TRBV4-2 and TRBJ2-1; D unclear. The germline V and J ends were trimmed by 1 base and 3 bases, with 10 bases remaining between them. The length of the CDR3 is 15 residues. Germline V gene lookup returns CDR1 LGHNA and CDR2 YNFKEQ. The CDR3 region has the DNA TGTGCCAGCAGCCAAGTAGAGCTCGACTACAATGAGCAGTTCTTC. This translates into CASSQVELDYNEQFF.

The chain links TRBV15 to TRBJ2-3, with a possible D match to TRBD2 (6 bases). V was shortened by 6 bases and J by 6 bases, with 16 bases between the two germline ends. The germline V gene has CDR1 LNHNV and CDR2 YYDKDF (reference sequence). The CDR3 runs 14 residues. The CDR3 here is CATRGTAGRDTQYF. CDR3 in DNA: TGTGCCACCAGAGGGACTGCGGGCCGGGATACGCAGTATTTT.

V is TRBV7-9 and J is TRBJ2-7; TRBD1 agrees at 11 bases. Germline CDR1 is SEHNR and CDR2 is FQNEAQ (reference sequence). The J segment lost 5 bases and the V segment lost 4 bases, leaving 7 bases of the junction unmatched. This CDR3 is 15 amino acids long. The CDR3, as DNA: TGTGCCAGCAGCTCTCCGGGACAGGGGGTCGACGAGCAGTACTTC. Its translation is CASSSPGQGVDEQYF.

The rearrangement links TRBV19 to TRBJ2-1, with D possibly being TRBD2 (7 bases). The CDR3 contains 18 residues. Trimming removed 3 bases at V and 4 bases at J, with 22 bases between. The germline CDR1 and CDR2 sequences are LNHDA and SQIVND (reference sequence). This chain's CDR3 is CASSIRVLSRGRYNEQFF. DNA for the CDR3: TGTGCCAGTAGTATTAGGGTTCTGTCGCGGGGGCGGTACAATGAGCAGTTCTTC.

Only a few counts were recorded for this clone. The V gene is TRBV10-3, the J gene TRBJ1-1; D unclear. Germline V gene data show CDR1 as ENHRY and CDR2 as SYGVKD. V was trimmed by 6 bases and J by 8 bases, leaving 10 bases between them. CDR3 length: 11 amino acids. CDR3 region: CAIRASGEAFF. The CDR3 DNA sequence: TGTGCCATCAGAGCGTCTGGGGAAGCTTTCTTT.

The chain carries TRBV5-1 and TRBJ2-5, with 11 positions matching TRBD2. Germline V gene sequence: CDR1 SGHRS, CDR2 YFSETQ. V trimming: 4 bases; J trimming: 1 base; junction bases outside the gene matches: 9. The CDR3 loop spans 17 amino acids. The CDR3 coding sequence is TGCGCCAGCAGCGAGGGACTAGCGGTTCAATCCCAAGAGACCCAGTACTTC. Translating it yields CASSEGLAVQSQETQYF.

This chain connects TRBV28 to TRBJ2-5; D call uncertain. The CDR3 length is 15 residues. V dropped 5 bases and J dropped 3 bases, with 16 bases sitting between them. From germline, CDR1 is MDHEN and CDR2 SYDVKM. DNA of the CDR3: TGTGCCAGCAGTCCAATTTTCAGCGAGGAAGAGACCCAGTACTTC. Amino acids: CASSPIFSEEETQYF.

The V call is TRBV27, the J call TRBJ1-2; 7 bases map to TRBD1. The CDR3 consists of 15 residues. V shed 6 bases, J shed 3 bases, and the junction held 10 bases outside the gene matches. Looked up from germline, CDR1 is MNHEY and CDR2 is SMNVEV (reference sequence). The CDR3 bases are TGTGCCAGCAGGCTAACAGGGGCCCCCGACTATGGCTACACCTTC. This encodes CASRLTGAPDYGYTF.

This clone showed up just once. The chain recombines TRBV6-5 with TRBJ1-3, with D hard to call. Germline-derived CDR1 and CDR2 are MNHEY and SVGAGI. CDR3 length equals 13 residues. The V end lost 0 bases, the J end lost 8 bases, and 8 bases lay between the germline ends. The CDR3 DNA is TGTGCCAGCAGTTACTCACACAAGGACACCATATATTTT. This gives the protein CASSYSHKDTIYF.

J is TRBJ2-7 and V is TRBV14; a possible D gene is TRBD1 (6 bases). CDR1 is SGHDN, CDR2 FVKESK, per germline. V was cut by 1 base and J by 5 bases, with 12 bases left in between. The CDR3 totals 14 residues. Written as DNA, the CDR3 is TGTGCCAGCAGCCAAGGAGGACAGAGAAACGAGCAGTACTTC. It yields the protein CASSQGGQRNEQYF.

CDR3 coding DNA: TGCGCCAGCAGGGACGCAGACAATGAGCAGTTCTTC. This codes for CASRDADNEQFF. This chain uses TRBV5-1 with TRBJ2-1, with no clear D. CDR3 length: 12 residues. Trimming removed 5 bases from V and 5 bases from J, with 8 bases in between. Germline V gene data show CDR1 as SGHRS and CDR2 as YFSETQ.

This clone has more than one count but fewer than ten. CDR3 sequence (DNA): TGTGCCAGTAGCGATCAGGGGGTAAACACTGAAGCTTTCTTT. Amino acid sequence: CASSDQGVNTEAFF. The rearrangement joins TRBV19 to TRBJ1-1; 7 nucleotides match TRBD1. V dropped 6 bases and J dropped 2; count of bases not matched to a gene: 6. CDR1 is LNHDA and CDR2 is SQIVND in the germline V gene (reference sequence). The CDR3 has 14 amino acids.

The chain uses TRBV6-6 and TRBJ2-2; D remains ambiguous. CDR3 length: 11 amino acids. Germline V gene data show CDR1 as MNHNY and CDR2 as SVGAGI (reference sequence). V was pared by 6 bases and J by 7 bases, with 6 bases between. In DNA, the CDR3 is TGTGCCAGCAGGGCTATCGGGGAGCTGTTTTTT. It specifies CASRAIGELFF.

The chain combines TRBV10-3 with TRBJ2-7; 10 bases are a match to TRBD1. Germline V gene data show CDR1 as ENHRY and CDR2 as SYGVKD. Trimming took 3 bases from V and 2 from J; bases not matched to a gene: 1. The CDR3 consists of 14 residues. CDR3 in amino acids: CAISDGQGAYEQYF. In nucleotides, the CDR3 is TGTGCCATCAGTGACGGACAGGGGGCCTACGAGCAGTACTTC.

This clone was detected a few times. The V gene is TRBV23-1, the J gene TRBJ1-5; D not certain. TRBV23-1 is classed as an ORF, of uncertain function. This CDR3 spans 13 amino acids. Trimming shortened V by 3 bases and J by 5 bases, and 8 bases separated the two germline ends. The CDR3 nucleotides read TGCGCCAGCAGTCATAGGTCCCATCAGCCCCAGCATTTT. Translation: CASSHRSHQPQHF.

This chain uses TRBV29-1 with TRBJ1-2, with D uncertain. Trimming pared 3 bases from V and 7 bases from J, leaving 6 bases between. The CDR3 consists of 10 residues. Per the germline V gene, CDR1 is SQVTM and CDR2 is ANQGSEA. CDR3 protein: CSVEEVGYTF. DNA for the CDR3: TGCAGCGTTGAGGAGGTTGGCTACACCTTC.

The V and J genes are TRBV28 and TRBJ2-3; the D is unclear. The CDR3 length is 11 residues. Trimming stripped 3 bases from V and 10 bases from J, with 8 bases between. Germline assignment: CDR1 MDHEN and CDR2 SYDVKM. CDR3 nucleotides: TGTGCCAGCAGTTTGAGAGAGGCGCAGTATTTT. The encoded protein is CASSLREAQYF.

This chain connects TRBV4-3 to TRBJ1-1; TRBD1 might be the D (5 bases). Between the trimmed V and J ends, which lost 0 bases and 1 base, there was a span of 12 bases. The CDR3 has 16 amino acids. Per germline, CDR1 LGHNA and CDR2 YSLEER. The CDR3 DNA sequence: TGCGCCAGCAGCCAAGATGGGGCGACGGGGAACACTGAAGCTTTCTTT. Protein sequence: CASSQDGATGNTEAFF.